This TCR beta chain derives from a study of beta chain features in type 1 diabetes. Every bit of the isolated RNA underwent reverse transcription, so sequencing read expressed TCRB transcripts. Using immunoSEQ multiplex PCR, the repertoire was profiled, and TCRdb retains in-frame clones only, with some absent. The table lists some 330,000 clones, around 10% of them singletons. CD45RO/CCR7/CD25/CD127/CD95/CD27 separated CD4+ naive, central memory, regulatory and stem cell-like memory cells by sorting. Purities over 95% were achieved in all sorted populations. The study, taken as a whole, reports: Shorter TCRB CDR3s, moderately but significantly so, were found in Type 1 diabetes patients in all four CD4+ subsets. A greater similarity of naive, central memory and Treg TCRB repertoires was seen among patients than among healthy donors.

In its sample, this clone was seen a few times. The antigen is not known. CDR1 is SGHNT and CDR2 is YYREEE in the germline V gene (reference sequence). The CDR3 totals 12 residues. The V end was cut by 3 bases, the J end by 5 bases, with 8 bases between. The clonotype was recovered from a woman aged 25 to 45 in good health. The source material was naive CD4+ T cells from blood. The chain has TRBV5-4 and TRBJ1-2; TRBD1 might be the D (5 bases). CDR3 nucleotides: TGTGCCAGCAGCTCGACAGCGTATGGCTACACCTTC. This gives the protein CASSSTAYGYTF.